Detailed here is one TCR beta chain. TCRdb re-derived calls from the PCR reads in MiXCR, one entry per CDR3 protein. The repertoire holds 20,000 to 25,000 distinct CDR3 sequences, 36% seen once, with 9.5% to 13% in the top ten. This sample is part of a study of tumor-infiltrating lymphocytes in oesophageal squamous cell carcinoma. V gave up 1 base and J gave up 2 bases; unmatched junction bases: 1. The CDR3 covers 14 residues. Germline CDR1 is SGHRS and CDR2 is YFSETQ. The genes are TRBV5-1 and TRBJ2-3; 7 bases are shared with TRBD2. The sequencing sample was made of esophageal tumor tissue. The receptor's source is a male donor with esophageal squamous cell carcinoma. CDR3 nucleotide sequence: TGCGCCAGCAGCTTGAGACTAGCCACAGATACGCAGTATTTT. Its translation is CASSLRLATDTQYF.